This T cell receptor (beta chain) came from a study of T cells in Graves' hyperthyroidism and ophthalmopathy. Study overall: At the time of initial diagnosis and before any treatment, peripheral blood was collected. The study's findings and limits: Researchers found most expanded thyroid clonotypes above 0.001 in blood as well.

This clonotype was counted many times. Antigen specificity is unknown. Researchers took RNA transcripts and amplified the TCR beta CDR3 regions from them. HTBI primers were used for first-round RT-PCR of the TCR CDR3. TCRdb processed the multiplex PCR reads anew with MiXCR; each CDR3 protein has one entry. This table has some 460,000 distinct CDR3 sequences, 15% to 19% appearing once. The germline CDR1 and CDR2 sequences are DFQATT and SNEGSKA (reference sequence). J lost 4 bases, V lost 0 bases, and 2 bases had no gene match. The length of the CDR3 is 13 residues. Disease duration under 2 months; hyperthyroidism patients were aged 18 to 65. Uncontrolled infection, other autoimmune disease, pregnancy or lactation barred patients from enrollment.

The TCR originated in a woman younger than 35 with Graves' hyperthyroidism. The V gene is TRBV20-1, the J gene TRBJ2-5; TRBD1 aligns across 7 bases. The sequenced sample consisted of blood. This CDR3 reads CSAREQGRETQYF. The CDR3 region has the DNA TGCAGTGCTAGAGAACAGGGGCGAGAGACCCAGTACTTC.